The clone carrying this TCR beta chain was picked up one time. The sample comes from a study of control samples from healthy donors and cancer patients. The table came from immunoSEQ multiplex PCR; TCRdb's copy has only in-frame clones and leaves some out. The table includes over 100,000 clones, approximately 90% detected once. Germline CDR1 and CDR2: GTSNPN and SVGIG (reference sequence). Trimming at V came to 5 bases and at J to 1 base, leaving 3 bases not matched to a gene. The CDR3 has 14 amino acids. Material: blood. This chain connects TRBV30 to TRBJ1-1; 11 positions agree with TRBD1. This clonotype was sampled from a man aged 40-55 years in good health. This CDR3 reads CAWGTGGRNTEAFF. CDR3 in DNA: TGTGCCTGGGGGACAGGGGGGAGGAACACTGAAGCTTTCTTT.